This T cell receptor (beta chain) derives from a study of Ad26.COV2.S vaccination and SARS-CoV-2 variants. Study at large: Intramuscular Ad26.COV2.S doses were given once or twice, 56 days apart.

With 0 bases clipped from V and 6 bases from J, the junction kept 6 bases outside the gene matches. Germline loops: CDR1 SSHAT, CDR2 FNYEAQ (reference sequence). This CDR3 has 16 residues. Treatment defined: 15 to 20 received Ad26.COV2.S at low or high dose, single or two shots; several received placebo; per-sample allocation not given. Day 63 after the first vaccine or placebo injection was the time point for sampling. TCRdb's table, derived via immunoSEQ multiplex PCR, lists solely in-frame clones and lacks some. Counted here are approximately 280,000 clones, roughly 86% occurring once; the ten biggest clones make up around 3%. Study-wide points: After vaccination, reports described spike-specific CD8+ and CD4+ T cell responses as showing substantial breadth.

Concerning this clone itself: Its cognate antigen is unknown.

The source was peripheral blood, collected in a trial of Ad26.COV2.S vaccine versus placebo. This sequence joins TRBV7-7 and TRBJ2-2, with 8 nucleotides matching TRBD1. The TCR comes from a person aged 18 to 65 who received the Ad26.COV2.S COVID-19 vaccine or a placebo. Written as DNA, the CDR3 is TGTGCCAGCAGCTTAGCGGGGACAGGAAACGCCGGGGAGCTGTTTTTT. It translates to CASSLAGTGNAGELFF. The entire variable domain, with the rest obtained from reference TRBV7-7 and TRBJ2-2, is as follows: GAGVSQSPRYKVTKRGQDVTLRCDPISSHATLYWYQQALGQGPEFLTYFNYEAQPDKSGLPSDRFSAERPEGSISTLTIQRTEQRDSAMYRCASSLAGTGNAGELFFGEGSRLTVL.